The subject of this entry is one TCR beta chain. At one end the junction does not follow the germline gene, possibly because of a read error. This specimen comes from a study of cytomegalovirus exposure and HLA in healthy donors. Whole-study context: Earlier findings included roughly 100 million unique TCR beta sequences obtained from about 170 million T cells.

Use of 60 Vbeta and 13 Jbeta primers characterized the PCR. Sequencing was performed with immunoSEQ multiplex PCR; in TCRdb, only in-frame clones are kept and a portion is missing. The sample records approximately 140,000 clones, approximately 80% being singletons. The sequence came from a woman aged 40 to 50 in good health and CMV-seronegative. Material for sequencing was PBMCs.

The CDR3 here is CASSEQPLAGLGF. The CDR3 DNA follows: TGTGCCAGCAGTGAACAACCCCTAGCGGGATTGGGGTTC. The chain carries TRBV6-1 and TRBJ2-4, with 9 bases fitting TRBD2. The CDR3 runs 13 residues. Germline values: CDR1 MNHNS, CDR2 SASEGT.